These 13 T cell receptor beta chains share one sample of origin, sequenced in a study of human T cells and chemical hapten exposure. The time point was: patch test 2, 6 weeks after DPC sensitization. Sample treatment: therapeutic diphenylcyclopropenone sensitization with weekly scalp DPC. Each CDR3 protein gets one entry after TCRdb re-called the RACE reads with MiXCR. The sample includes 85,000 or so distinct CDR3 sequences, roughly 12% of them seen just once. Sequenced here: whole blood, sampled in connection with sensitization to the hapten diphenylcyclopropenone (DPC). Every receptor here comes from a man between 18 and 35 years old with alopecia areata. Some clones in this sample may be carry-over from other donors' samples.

The CDR3 protein is CASTSYLRSGANVLTF. As DNA, the CDR3 is TGTGCCAGCACGTCCTACCTCCGCTCTGGGGCCAACGTCCTGACTTTC. The J gene is TRBJ2-6, the V gene TRBV27; no reliable D call. Germline-derived CDR1 and CDR2 are MNHEY and SMNVEV (reference sequence). The CDR3 covers 16 residues. V lost 7 bases and J 0 bases, leaving 13 bases between the germline ends.

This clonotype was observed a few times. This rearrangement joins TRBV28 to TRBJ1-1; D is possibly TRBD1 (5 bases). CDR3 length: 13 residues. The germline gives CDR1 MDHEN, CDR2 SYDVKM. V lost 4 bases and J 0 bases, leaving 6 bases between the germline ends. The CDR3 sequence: CASSSGMNTEAFF. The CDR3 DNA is TGTGCCAGCAGTTCAGGGATGAACACTGAAGCTTTCTTT.

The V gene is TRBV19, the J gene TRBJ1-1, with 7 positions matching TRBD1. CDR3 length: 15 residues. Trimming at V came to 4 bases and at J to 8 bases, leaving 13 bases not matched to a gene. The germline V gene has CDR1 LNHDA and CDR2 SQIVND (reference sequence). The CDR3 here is CASSKAQQGPREAFF. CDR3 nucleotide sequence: TGTGCCAGTAGTAAGGCGCAACAGGGGCCTCGAGAAGCTTTCTTT.

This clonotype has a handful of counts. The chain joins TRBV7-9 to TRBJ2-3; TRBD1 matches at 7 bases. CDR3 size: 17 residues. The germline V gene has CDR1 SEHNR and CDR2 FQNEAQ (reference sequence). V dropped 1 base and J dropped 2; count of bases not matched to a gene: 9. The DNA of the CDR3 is TGTGCCAGCAGCTTAGACCCCTCCGGGACAGACACAGATACGCAGTATTTT. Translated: CASSLDPSGTDTDTQYF.

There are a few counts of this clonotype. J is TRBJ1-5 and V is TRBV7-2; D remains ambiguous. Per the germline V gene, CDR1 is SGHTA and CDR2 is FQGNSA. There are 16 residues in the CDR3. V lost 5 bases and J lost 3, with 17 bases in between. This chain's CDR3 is CASSLQSGGYNQPQHF. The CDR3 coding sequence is TGTGCCAGCAGCCTCCAATCGGGAGGTTACAATCAGCCCCAGCATTTT.

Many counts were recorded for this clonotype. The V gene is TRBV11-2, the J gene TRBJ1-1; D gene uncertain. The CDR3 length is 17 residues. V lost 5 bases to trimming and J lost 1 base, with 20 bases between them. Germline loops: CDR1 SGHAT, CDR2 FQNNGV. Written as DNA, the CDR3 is TGTGCCAGCAGCCGGCTAGGGCAGAGTCTATCGAACACTGAAGCTTTCTTT. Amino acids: CASSRLGQSLSNTEAFF.

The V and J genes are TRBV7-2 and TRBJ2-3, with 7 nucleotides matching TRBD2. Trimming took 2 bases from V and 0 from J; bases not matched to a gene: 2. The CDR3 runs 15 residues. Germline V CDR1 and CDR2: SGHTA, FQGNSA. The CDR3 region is CASSLRSGSTDTQYF. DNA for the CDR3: TGTGCCAGCAGCTTACGTAGCGGGAGCACAGATACGCAGTATTTT.

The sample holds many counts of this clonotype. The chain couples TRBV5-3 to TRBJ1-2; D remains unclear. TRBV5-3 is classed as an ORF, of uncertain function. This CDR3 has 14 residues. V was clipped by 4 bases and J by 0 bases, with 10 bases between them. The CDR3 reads CARSHRHTNYGYTF. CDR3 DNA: TGTGCCAGAAGCCATCGACATACTAACTATGGCTACACCTTC.

DNA for the CDR3: TGTGCCAGCAGTCGGGACACAAACAATGAGCAGTTCTTC. Its protein product is CASSRDTNNEQFF. The rearrangement uses TRBV14 and TRBJ2-1, with a possible D match to TRBD1 (6 bases). Trimming left V 6 bases short and J 5 bases short, with 11 bases between. CDR3 length: 13 residues. CDR1 is SGHDN, CDR2 FVKESK, per germline.

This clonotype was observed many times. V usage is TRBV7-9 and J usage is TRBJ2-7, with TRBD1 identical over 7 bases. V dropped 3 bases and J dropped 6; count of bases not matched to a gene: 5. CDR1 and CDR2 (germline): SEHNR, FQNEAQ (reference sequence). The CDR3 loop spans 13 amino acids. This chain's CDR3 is CASSFTGDSEQYV. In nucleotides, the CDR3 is TGTGCCAGCAGCTTTACAGGGGACAGCGAGCAGTACGTC.

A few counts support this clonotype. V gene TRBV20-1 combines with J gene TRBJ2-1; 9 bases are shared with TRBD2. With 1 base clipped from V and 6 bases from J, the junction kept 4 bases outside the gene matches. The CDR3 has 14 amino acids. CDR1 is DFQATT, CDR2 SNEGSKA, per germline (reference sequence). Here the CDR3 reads CSARGLAGSNEQFF. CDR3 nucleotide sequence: TGCAGTGCTAGAGGCCTAGCGGGAAGCAATGAGCAGTTCTTC.

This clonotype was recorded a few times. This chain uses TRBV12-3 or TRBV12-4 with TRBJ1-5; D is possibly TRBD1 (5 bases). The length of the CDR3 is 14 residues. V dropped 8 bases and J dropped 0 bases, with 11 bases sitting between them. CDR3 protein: CASHQGNSNQPQHF. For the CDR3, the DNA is TGTGCCAGCCACCAGGGAAATAGCAATCAGCCCCAGCATTTT.

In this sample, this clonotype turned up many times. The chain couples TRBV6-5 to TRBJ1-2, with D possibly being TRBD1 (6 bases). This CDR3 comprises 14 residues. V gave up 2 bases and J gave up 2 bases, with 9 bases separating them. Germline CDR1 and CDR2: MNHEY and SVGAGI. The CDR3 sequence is CASSYRDRNYGYTF. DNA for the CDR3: TGTGCCAGCAGTTACCGCGACAGGAACTATGGCTACACCTTC.